What follows are 26 T cell receptor beta chains derived from one specimen sequenced in a study of early T cells in non-severe SARS-CoV-2 infection. Each CDR3 protein is one row after TCRdb ran MiXCR on the 5' RACE reads. The sample lists around 58,000 distinct CDR3 sequences, about 15% occurring once. Specimen: whole blood, collected at baseline. The receptors here all came from an adult who was a healthcare worker with PCR-confirmed SARS-CoV-2 infection or an uninfected control (not recorded which).

CDR3 residues: CASSFSGGASTDTQYF. Here the CDR3 DNA reads TGTGCCAGCAGCTTCAGCGGGGGGGCAAGCACAGATACGCAGTATTTT. The V call is TRBV12-3 or TRBV12-4, the J call TRBJ2-3; 10 nucleotides line up with TRBD2. Losses at the gene ends were 6 bases for V and 0 bases for J; bases not matched to a gene: 6. This CDR3 contains 16 residues.

The V call is TRBV30, the J call TRBJ1-1, with TRBD1 as a possible D gene (5 bases). Germline CDR1 reads GTSNPN; CDR2 reads SVGIG (reference sequence). V was cut by 0 bases and J by 1 base, with 18 bases left in between. The CDR3 spans 17 residues. The CDR3 sequence is CAWSVGRTNYRNTEAFF. Written as DNA, the CDR3 is TGTGCCTGGAGTGTCGGCAGGACAAACTACCGGAACACTGAAGCTTTCTTT.

The CDR3 coding sequence is TGTGCCAGTAGCAAATACCAAGAGACCCAGTACTTC. It translates to CASSKYQETQYF. This chain uses TRBV19 with TRBJ2-5, with D hard to call. The CDR3 is 12 residues long. The V gene's germline CDR1 is LNHDA and CDR2 SQIVND (reference sequence). V gave up 6 bases and J gave up 0 bases, with 5 bases separating them.

This clonotype occurred a few times. The chain carries TRBV25-1 and TRBJ2-3, with 8 positions matching TRBD1. Germline loops: CDR1 MGHDK, CDR2 SYGVNS. The trim removed 6 bases at V and 5 bases at J, leaving 13 bases unmatched. The CDR3 spans 16 residues. The CDR3 sequence: CASSRSGTGVGDTQYF. CDR3 DNA: TGTGCCAGCAGCCGGTCCGGGACAGGTGTCGGAGATACGCAGTATTTT. The full variable domain, rest sourced from reference TRBV25-1 and TRBJ2-3, is EADIYQTPRYLVIGTGKKITLECSQTMGHDKMYWYQQDPGMELHLIHYSYGVNSTEKGDLSSESTVSRIRTEHFPLTLESARPSHTSQYLCASSRSGTGVGDTQYFGPGTRLTVL.

This clonotype was recorded many times. V gene TRBV7-6 combines with J gene TRBJ2-2; 11 bases are a match to TRBD1. Losses at the gene ends were 3 bases for V and 3 bases for J; bases not matched to a gene: 0. Germline CDR1 SGHVS, CDR2 FNYEAQ. The CDR3 is 15 residues long. CDR3 sequence: CASSLGQGDTGELFF. In DNA form, the CDR3 reads TGTGCCAGCAGCTTGGGACAGGGGGACACCGGGGAGCTGTTTTTT.

This clonotype occurred a few times. This sequence joins TRBV7-9 and TRBJ2-1; 7 bases match TRBD1. The germline V gene has CDR1 SEHNR and CDR2 FQNEAQ (reference sequence). This CDR3 is 15 amino acids long. The V gene end was trimmed by 5 bases and the J gene end by 8 bases; junction bases not matched to a gene: 12. Here the CDR3 reads CASSPTDREGDEQFF. CDR3 coding DNA: TGTGCCAGCAGCCCAACCGACAGGGAAGGGGATGAGCAGTTCTTC.

The sample holds a few counts of this clonotype. The J gene is TRBJ2-2, the V gene TRBV6-1, with a tentative D call TRBD2 (6 bases). The V gene's germline CDR1 is MNHNS and CDR2 SASEGT. The CDR3 runs 16 residues. V was shortened by 4 bases and J by 8 bases, with 20 bases between the two germline ends. Here the CDR3 DNA reads TGTGCCAGCAGTGCTATTATTCCGGGACTGGCTGGGGAGCTGTTTTTT. Translation: CASSAIIPGLAGELFF.

V gene TRBV2 combines with J gene TRBJ1-3, with 12 bases fitting TRBD1. CDR1 is SNHLY, CDR2 FYNNEI, per germline. J lost 10 bases, V lost 8 bases, and 6 bases had no gene match. The CDR3 spans 13 residues. CDR3 sequence: CASRDRGLSTIYF. The CDR3, as DNA: TGTGCCAGCCGGGACAGGGGGCTATCTACCATATATTTT.

The CDR3 loop is CASSELTNTEAFF. DNA of the CDR3: TGCGCCAGCAGTGAACTAACGAACACTGAAGCTTTCTTT. The chain recombines TRBV10-1 with TRBJ1-1; D not resolved. Germline values: CDR1 WNHNN, CDR2 SYGVQD (reference sequence). The CDR3 spans 13 residues. Deletions cut 3 bases from V and 1 base from J, with 6 bases between.

This clonotype was recorded at least ten times. This chain connects TRBV6-5 to TRBJ1-2, with D unclear. The germline gives CDR1 MNHEY, CDR2 SVGAGI. Deletions cut 6 bases from V and 8 bases from J, with 13 bases between. The CDR3 contains 12 residues. This chain's CDR3 is CASSPLGDGYTF. CDR3 DNA sequence: TGTGCCAGCAGCCCACTTGGCGACGGCTACACCTTC.

In its sample, this clonotype was seen once. J is TRBJ2-2 and V is TRBV5-5; D is undetermined. The germline CDR1 and CDR2 sequences are SGHKS and YYEKEE (reference sequence). The CDR3 sequence is 14 residues long. V lost 2 bases to trimming and J lost 1 base, with 6 bases between them. The CDR3 here is CASSFRQNTGELFF. CDR3 nucleotides: TGTGCCAGCAGCTTCCGACAGAACACCGGGGAGCTGTTTTTT.

Many counts were recorded for this clonotype. The V call is TRBV28, the J call TRBJ1-6, with D unresolved. Germline V gene data show CDR1 as MDHEN and CDR2 as SYDVKM. Trimming removed 5 bases from V and 3 bases from J, with 5 bases in between. This CDR3 comprises 13 residues. CDR3 sequence: CASSNSYNSPLHF. The CDR3 nucleotides are TGTGCCAGCAGTAACAGCTATAATTCACCCCTCCACTTT.

This clonotype has a handful of counts. J is TRBJ2-1 and V is TRBV20-1; TRBD1 matches 8 bases. Looked up from germline, CDR1 is DFQATT and CDR2 is SNEGSKA (reference sequence). With V trimmed by 5 bases and J by 0 bases, 3 bases remained unmatched. CDR3 length: 14 amino acids. In DNA, the CDR3 is TGCAGTGCTCCAGGGGGCGGCTCCTACAATGAGCAGTTCTTC. Its protein is CSAPGGGSYNEQFF.

This chain joins TRBV7-2 and TRBJ2-1, with TRBD2 matching over 15 bases. The CDR3 runs to 15 residues. The J segment lost 7 bases and the V segment lost 5 bases, leaving 3 bases of the junction unmatched. The germline V gene encodes CDR1 SGHTA and CDR2 FQGNSA. Here the CDR3 DNA reads TGTGCCAGCAGCCTTGGACTAGCGGGAGGGAATGAGCAGTTCTTC. Encoded protein: CASSLGLAGGNEQFF.

This clonotype was picked up many times. The chain carries TRBV10-2 and TRBJ2-1; 7 positions agree with TRBD2. The germline CDR1 and CDR2 sequences are WSHSY and SAAADI. After removal of 8 bases from V and 8 bases from J, the junction contained 6 bases not matched to a gene. CDR3 length: 12 residues. The CDR3 coding sequence is TGCGCCAGCTCTAGACTAGCCGATGAGCAGTTCTTC. Translating it yields CASSRLADEQFF.

The rearrangement links TRBV3-1 to TRBJ1-1; D gene ambiguous. V lost 4 bases and J 1 base, leaving 7 bases between the germline ends. The CDR3 covers 13 residues. Germline-derived CDR1 and CDR2 are LGHDT and YNNKEL (reference sequence). The CDR3 DNA follows: TGTGCCAGCAGCCGGGAGGGGAACACTGAAGCTTTCTTT. Amino acid sequence: CASSREGNTEAFF.

The table lists this clonotype with a few counts. The chain links TRBV6-5 to TRBJ1-1; no firm D call. This CDR3 has 14 residues. Trimming removed 5 bases from V and 0 bases from J, with 10 bases in between. Germline lookup yields CDR1 MNHEY and CDR2 SVGAGI. The CDR3 is CASSPRMVNTEAFF. In nucleotides, the CDR3 is TGTGCCAGCAGTCCAAGGATGGTGAACACTGAAGCTTTCTTT.

This clonotype appeared a few times. The V call is TRBV6-6, the J call TRBJ2-7; TRBD1 matches at 12 bases. V lost 6 bases to trimming and J lost 2 bases; unmatched junction nucleotides: 14. CDR3 length: 18 amino acids. CDR1 and CDR2 (germline): MNHNY, SVGAGI (reference sequence). CDR3 in amino acids: CASRSGTGGAGHPYEQYF. Here the CDR3 DNA reads TGTGCCAGCAGGTCAGGGACAGGGGGCGCGGGGCACCCCTACGAGCAGTACTTC.

This clonotype was counted only a few times. V is TRBV6-6 and J is TRBJ2-7, with 7 bases identical to TRBD2. The germline CDR1 and CDR2 sequences are MNHNY and SVGAGI (reference sequence). The trim removed 7 bases at V and 8 bases at J, leaving 14 bases unmatched. The CDR3 loop spans 14 amino acids. The CDR3: CASKDGGRVPKQYF. CDR3 coding DNA: TGTGCCAGCAAGGACGGGGGGAGAGTTCCTAAGCAGTACTTC.

This clonotype was detected a few times. This chain uses TRBV5-5 with TRBJ1-6, with D possibly matching TRBD1 (5 bases). The CDR3 spans 18 residues. Deletions cut 3 bases from V and 5 bases from J, with 21 bases between. Germline CDR1 is SGHKS and CDR2 is YYEKEE (reference sequence). This CDR3 is CASSSQLPTSGHNSPLHF. CDR3 nucleotide sequence: TGTGCCAGCAGCTCCCAACTCCCGACATCAGGGCATAATTCACCCCTCCACTTT.

This chain connects TRBV7-9 to TRBJ2-1, with D hard to call. The V end was cut by 5 bases, the J end by 8 bases, with 13 bases between. The germline V gene has CDR1 SEHNR and CDR2 FQNEAQ (reference sequence). This CDR3 is 13 amino acids long. In nucleotides, the CDR3 is TGTGCCAGCAGCCTCGTAGTAGACCATGAGCAGTTCTTC. Translating it yields CASSLVVDHEQFF.

V is TRBV7-9 and J is TRBJ2-7, with TRBD1 matching over 9 bases. Germline V CDR1 and CDR2: SEHNR, FQNEAQ (reference sequence). This CDR3 region has 13 residues. The V and J ends lost 5 bases and 3 bases, in that order; junction bases with no gene match: 2. CDR3 nucleotide sequence: TGTGCCAGCAGCGGGACAGGGTTCTACGAGCAGTACTTC. Protein: CASSGTGFYEQYF.

This clonotype was seen only a few times. The CDR3 coding sequence is TGTGCCAGCAGTTACCCCGAGCAGGGTTCACCCCTCCACTTT. Its translation: CASSYPEQGSPLHF. J is TRBJ1-6 and V is TRBV6-6; D may be TRBD1 (5 bases). The germline V and J ends were trimmed by 2 bases and 9 bases, with 11 bases remaining between them. The CDR3 sequence is 14 residues long. Germline V gene sequence: CDR1 MNHNY, CDR2 SVGAGI (reference sequence).

CDR3 DNA: TGTGCCAGCAGTTTTGGGGGGGAGGAGGCTGAAGCTTTCTTT. Translated: CASSFGGEEAEAFF. The chain combines TRBV12-3 or TRBV12-4 with TRBJ1-1; D is perhaps TRBD1 (5 bases). CDR3 length: 14 residues. With 3 bases removed from V and 6 bases from J, the gap between germline ends came to 14 bases.

This clonotype was seen more than once but under ten times. The rearrangement joins TRBV20-1 to TRBJ2-2; perhaps TRBD1 as D (6 bases). Germline CDR1 DFQATT, CDR2 SNEGSKA (reference sequence). Trimming pared 4 bases from V and 0 bases from J, leaving 21 bases between. The CDR3 spans 18 residues. The CDR3 nucleotides read TGCAGTGCTAATCCAAGGGCCTTTGGACAGTCGAACACCGGGGAGCTGTTTTTT. Residues: CSANPRAFGQSNTGELFF.

This clonotype was picked up many times. The chain carries TRBV10-2 and TRBJ2-7; maybe TRBD1 (6 bases). CDR1 and CDR2 from the germline V gene are WSHSY and SAAADI. This CDR3 comprises 12 residues. Trimming pared 6 bases from V and 3 bases from J, leaving 9 bases between. DNA of the CDR3: TGCGCCAGCAGGGACAGATACTACGAGCAGTACTTC. Translating gives CASRDRYYEQYF.